Listed here are 30 T cell receptor beta chains from one sample, sequenced in a study of cytomegalovirus exposure and HLA in healthy donors. Assay: immunoSEQ multiplex PCR; the TCRdb copy retains only in-frame clones and omits some. The data hold approximately 100,000 clones, with more than 85% observed a single time. Sample: PBMCs. The receptor set was obtained from a man younger than 35 in good health and CMV-seropositive.

The chain recombines TRBV29-1 with TRBJ1-1, with D uncertain. Trimming left V 6 bases short and J 2 bases short, with 13 bases between. This CDR3 has 13 residues. CDR1 SQVTM and CDR2 ANQGSEA come from the germline V gene. CDR3: CSVPLRGNTEAFF. CDR3 in DNA: TGCAGCGTGCCCCTCCGAGGCAACACTGAAGCTTTCTTT.

The genes are TRBV6-1 and TRBJ1-4; a weak D match, TRBD1 (5 bases). The germline V and J ends were trimmed by 1 base and 11 bases, with 14 bases remaining between them. The germline gives CDR1 MNHNS, CDR2 SASEGT. The CDR3 covers 14 residues. The CDR3 DNA is TGTGCCAGCAGTGAAGTACCAACGGAGGGGAAACTGTTTTTT. Its translation: CASSEVPTEGKLFF.

Only a few counts were recorded for this clone. The chain carries TRBV11-2 and TRBJ2-7, with 11 bases matching TRBD2. V shed 0 bases and J 3 bases; nucleotides not matched to a gene: 10. Germline CDR1 reads SGHAT; CDR2 reads FQNNGV. CDR3 length equals 18 residues. For the CDR3, the DNA is TGTGCCAGCAGCTTAGACCGGAATCCCGGGACTAGCGGCTACGAGCAGTACTTC. It translates to CASSLDRNPGTSGYEQYF.

This chain links TRBV7-2 with TRBJ1-4; the D gene is possibly TRBD1 (6 bases). The length of the CDR3 is 15 residues. Trimming shortened V by 5 bases and J by 0 bases, and 10 bases separated the two germline ends. Germline V gene data show CDR1 as SGHTA and CDR2 as FQGNSA. CDR3 nucleotides: TGTGCCAGCAGCCCACAGGGTCCAACTAATGAAAAACTGTTTTTT. Protein product: CASSPQGPTNEKLFF.

The rearrangement links TRBV15 to TRBJ2-7, with 9 bases identical to TRBD1. The CDR3 runs 15 residues. Germline V gene data show CDR1 as LNHNV and CDR2 as YYDKDF (reference sequence). Trimming took 0 bases from V and 6 from J; bases not matched to a gene: 6. CDR3 sequence: CATSRDPGTGFEQYF. The CDR3 bases are TGTGCCACCAGCAGAGATCCGGGGACAGGGTTCGAGCAGTACTTC.

V usage is TRBV7-9 and J usage is TRBJ1-2, with TRBD1 identical over 7 bases. Trimming removed 5 bases from V and 5 bases from J; junction bases left unmatched: 5. Germline assignment: CDR1 SEHNR and CDR2 FQNEAQ (reference sequence). The length of the CDR3 is 13 residues. The CDR3, as DNA: TGTGCCAGCAGCGTAGGACAGGAATATGGCTACACCTTC. This sequence encodes CASSVGQEYGYTF.

The V call is TRBV28, the J call TRBJ2-7; 9 bases map to TRBD1. Germline values: CDR1 MDHEN, CDR2 SYDVKM. The V segment lost 6 bases and the J segment 5 bases; nucleotides outside the gene matches: 8. This CDR3 spans 14 amino acids. CDR3 region: CASSRGQGPNEQYF. The CDR3 DNA reads TGTGCCAGCAGCCGCGGACAGGGGCCCAACGAGCAGTACTTC. Complete variable domain (other parts from reference TRBV28 and TRBJ2-7): DVKVTQSSRYLVKRTGEKVFLECVQDMDHENMFWYRQDPGLGLRLIYFSYDVKMKEKGDIPEGYSVSREKKERFSLILESASTNQTSMYLCASSRGQGPNEQYFGPGTRLTVT.

The chain combines TRBV7-6 with TRBJ1-5; D unresolved. Germline CDR1 reads SGHVS; CDR2 reads FNYEAQ. The V gene lost 0 bases and the J gene lost 1 base, with 7 bases spanning the gap. This CDR3 contains 15 residues. CDR3 sequence: CASSLAAGSNQPQHF. The CDR3 region has the DNA TGTGCCAGCAGCTTAGCGGCGGGAAGCAATCAGCCCCAGCATTTT.

The rearrangement uses TRBV7-2 and TRBJ1-5, with 7 positions matching TRBD1. This CDR3 comprises 14 residues. V was clipped by 5 bases and J by 5 bases; unmatched bases: 6. Germline lookup yields CDR1 SGHTA and CDR2 FQGNSA. The CDR3 sequence: CASSTRTGDQPQHF. CDR3 nucleotides: TGTGCCAGCAGCACCCGGACAGGCGATCAGCCCCAGCATTTT.

This chain joins TRBV10-3 and TRBJ1-1; D perhaps matches TRBD1 (5 bases). The CDR3 extends over 16 amino acids. V lost 0 bases and J lost 4, with 15 bases in between. Germline CDR1 ENHRY, CDR2 SYGVKD. CDR3 amino acids: CAISESLGDLGTEAFF. For the CDR3, the DNA is TGTGCCATCAGTGAGTCATTAGGGGACTTGGGCACTGAAGCTTTCTTT.

This chain links TRBV19 with TRBJ2-5; 8 nucleotides match TRBD1. V shed 4 bases and J 5 bases; nucleotides not matched to a gene: 6. This CDR3 comprises 14 residues. The germline CDR1 and CDR2 sequences are LNHDA and SQIVND (reference sequence). In DNA form, the CDR3 reads TGTGCCAGTAGTACCCGACAGGGGATTGAGACCCAGTACTTC. It codes for CASSTRQGIETQYF.

This chain joins TRBV27 and TRBJ2-3, with 10 nucleotides matching TRBD2. V was pared by 0 bases and J by 3 bases, with 9 bases of the junction left unmatched. CDR1 and CDR2 from the germline V gene are MNHEY and SMNVEV (reference sequence). This CDR3 comprises 18 residues. This CDR3 reads CASSLSWISGRLTDTQYF. CDR3 in DNA: TGTGCCAGCAGTTTATCATGGATTAGCGGGAGGTTGACAGATACGCAGTATTTT.

The chain's CDR3 is CASSSGGRGNDGYTF. In DNA form, the CDR3 reads TGTGCCAGCAGCTCCGGCGGCAGGGGTAATGATGGCTACACCTTC. The chain links TRBV7-9 to TRBJ1-2; a weak D match, TRBD1 (6 bases). V was cut by 4 bases and J by 6 bases, with 18 bases left in between. There are 15 residues in the CDR3. Per germline, CDR1 SEHNR and CDR2 FQNEAQ (reference sequence). Looking up the rest from reference TRBV7-9 and TRBJ1-2 gives the full variable domain: DTGVSQNPRHKITKRGQNVTFRCDPISEHNRLYWYRQTLGQGPEFLTYFQNEAQLEKSRLLSDRFSAERPKGSFSTLEIQRTEQGDSAMYLCASSSGGRGNDGYTFGSGTRLTVV.

The V call is TRBV5-1, the J call TRBJ2-2; D is possibly TRBD2 (6 bases). V shed 4 bases and J shed 4 bases, with 20 bases lying between them. Germline V gene data show CDR1 as SGHRS and CDR2 as YFSETQ. The CDR3 has 17 residues. CDR3 loop: CASSREPGLPSTGELFF. DNA of the CDR3: TGCGCCAGCAGCCGCGAACCCGGACTACCATCCACCGGGGAGCTGTTTTTT.

This sequence joins TRBV9 and TRBJ2-2, with 10 bases identical to TRBD1. The CDR3 has 18 amino acids. Losses at the gene ends were 2 bases for V and 5 bases for J; bases not matched to a gene: 12. Germline V lookup: CDR1 SGDLS, CDR2 YYNGEE. Written as DNA, the CDR3 is TGTGCCAGCAGCGTCCGGGACAGGGGCGGCAGGTGGACCGGGGAGCTGTTTTTT. Translating gives CASSVRDRGGRWTGELFF.

The chain combines TRBV7-2 with TRBJ1-5, with D perhaps TRBD1 (5 bases). The CDR3 has 14 residues. From germline, CDR1 is SGHTA and CDR2 FQGNSA. Trimming took 6 bases from V and 5 from J, leaving 14 bases between them. In DNA, the CDR3 is TGTGCCAGCAGTTGGGGGGAGGGGTATCAGCCCCAGCATTTT. Translation: CASSWGEGYQPQHF.

The rearrangement joins TRBV7-7 to TRBJ2-1; 9 bases match TRBD2. Germline V lookup: CDR1 SSHAT, CDR2 FNYEAQ (reference sequence). This CDR3 is 13 amino acids long. Trimming took 9 bases from V and 7 from J; bases not matched to a gene: 7. The DNA for the CDR3 is TGTGCCAGTTCCGGACTAGCGTCAAATGAGCAGTTCTTC. It is translated as CASSGLASNEQFF.

The CDR3 sequence: CASSLTGTSGNNEQFF. The CDR3 DNA follows: TGTGCCAGCAGCTTAACCGGGACTAGCGGAAACAATGAGCAGTTCTTC. V gene TRBV7-6 combines with J gene TRBJ2-1, with 11 bases matching TRBD2. Germline CDR1 SGHVS, CDR2 FNYEAQ. The CDR3 consists of 16 residues. J gave up 5 bases and V 2 bases, and 5 bases lay outside the gene matches. The whole variable domain, remainder taken from reference TRBV7-6 and TRBJ2-1, is GAGVSQSPRYKVTKRGQDVALRCDPISGHVSLYWYRQALGQGPEFLTYFNYEAQQDKSGLPNDRFSAERPEGSISTLTIQRTEQRDSAMYRCASSLTGTSGNNEQFFGPGTRLTVL.

V is TRBV28 and J is TRBJ2-5, with 8 bases that match TRBD1. The germline V gene encodes CDR1 MDHEN and CDR2 SYDVKM. The ends lost 5 bases at V and 2 bases at J; junction bases unmatched: 7. CDR3 length: 15 residues. For the CDR3, the DNA is TGTGCCAGCAGTCAACCCGGGACAGGACAAGAGACCCAGTACTTC. It codes for CASSQPGTGQETQYF.

The chain combines TRBV5-5 with TRBJ2-6; 9 bases are a match to TRBD1. With 3 bases clipped from V and 0 bases from J, the junction kept 4 bases outside the gene matches. The CDR3 sequence is 17 residues long. Germline-derived CDR1 and CDR2 are SGHKS and YYEKEE (reference sequence). CDR3 loop: CASSWTGAGSGANVLTF. As DNA, the CDR3 is TGTGCCAGCAGCTGGACAGGGGCTGGCTCTGGGGCCAACGTCCTGACTTTC.

The CDR3 here is CASSSGLAGGQADTQYF. The CDR3 DNA sequence: TGTGCCAGTAGTTCGGGACTAGCGGGGGGGCAGGCAGATACGCAGTATTTT. V and J are TRBV19 and TRBJ2-3, with TRBD2 identical over 16 bases. This CDR3 is built from 17 residues. The V gene's germline CDR1 is LNHDA and CDR2 SQIVND (reference sequence). The ends lost 5 bases at V and 4 bases at J; junction bases unmatched: 6.

The CDR3 loop reads CASSFTGESNYGYTF. CDR3 DNA: TGTGCCAGCAGCTTCACAGGGGAAAGTAACTATGGCTACACCTTC. The gene calls are TRBV5-6 and TRBJ1-2; 7 bases are shared with TRBD1. V lost 2 bases and J lost 1; bases outside the gene matches: 5. The CDR3 consists of 15 residues. Germline lookup yields CDR1 SGHDT and CDR2 YYEEEE. Using reference TRBV5-6 and TRBJ1-2 for the parts outside the CDR3, the full variable domain is DAGVTQSPTHLIKTRGQQVTLRCSPKSGHDTVSWYQQALGQGPQFIFQYYEEEERQRGNFPDRFSGHQFPNYSSELNVNALLLGDSALYLCASSFTGESNYGYTFGSGTRLTVV.

The chain couples TRBV28 to TRBJ2-7; 14 nucleotides align to TRBD2. Germline V gives CDR1 MDHEN, CDR2 SYDVKM. The J segment lost 7 bases and the V segment lost 7 bases, leaving 12 bases of the junction unmatched. The CDR3 runs to 16 residues. As DNA, the CDR3 is TGTGCCAGCACCCTGGGGACTAGCGGGAGCCTAGAAGAGCAGTACTTC. It encodes CASTLGTSGSLEEQYF. The full variable domain, its missing parts supplied by reference TRBV28 and TRBJ2-7, is DVKVTQSSRYLVKRTGEKVFLECVQDMDHENMFWYRQDPGLGLRLIYFSYDVKMKEKGDIPEGYSVSREKKERFSLILESASTNQTSMYLCASTLGTSGSLEEQYFGPGTRLTVT.

The chain combines TRBV7-6 with TRBJ2-7, with D perhaps TRBD1 (5 bases). Trimming shortened V by 5 bases and J by 0 bases, and 11 bases separated the two germline ends. The CDR3 is 14 residues long. Germline V gene sequence: CDR1 SGHVS, CDR2 FNYEAQ. Here the CDR3 reads CASSPDKSSYEQYF. The CDR3 coding sequence is TGTGCCAGCAGCCCGGACAAGAGCTCCTACGAGCAGTACTTC.

The chain employs TRBV2 and TRBJ1-1; TRBD1 matches 7 bases. Trimming removed 1 base from V and 2 bases from J; junction bases left unmatched: 7. This CDR3 is built from 16 residues. Germline CDR1 and CDR2: SNHLY and FYNNEI. In DNA, the CDR3 is TGTGCCAGCAGTGAAGTACGAAGGGACAGCAACACTGAAGCTTTCTTT. Translated: CASSEVRRDSNTEAFF.

The chain recombines TRBV6-6 with TRBJ2-1; TRBD2 aligns across 14 bases. CDR3 length equals 15 residues. The germline CDR1 and CDR2 sequences are MNHNY and SVGAGI (reference sequence). Unmatched junction bases numbered 7, after V lost 6 bases and J lost 9 bases. This chain's CDR3 is CASRPGLAGAGEQFF. The DNA of the CDR3 is TGTGCCAGCAGACCGGGACTAGCGGGGGCGGGTGAGCAGTTCTTC.

This chain connects TRBV18 to TRBJ2-7, with D unresolved. CDR3 size: 16 residues. Trimming cost V 3 bases and J 4 bases, with 19 bases left between them. CDR1 KGHSH and CDR2 LQKENI come from the germline V gene. The CDR3 nucleotides are TGTGCCAGCTCACCTATGGCAGAAGTATACGTGTACGAGCAGTACTTC. Translated, it gives CASSPMAEVYVYEQYF.

The rearrangement links TRBV6-6 to TRBJ1-1; D may be TRBD1 (6 bases). This CDR3 has 16 residues. The V end was cut by 5 bases, the J end by 3 bases, with 19 bases between. Looked up from germline, CDR1 is MNHNY and CDR2 is SVGAGI (reference sequence). CDR3 nucleotides: TGTGCCAGCAGTCCATCCGGGACAAGACTGGACACTGAAGCTTTCTTT. Residues: CASSPSGTRLDTEAFF.

The chain couples TRBV4-1 to TRBJ2-5; 8 bases line up with TRBD2. Germline CDR1 reads MGHRA; CDR2 reads YSYEKL. The V and J ends lost 6 bases and 5 bases, in that order; junction bases with no gene match: 5. The CDR3 totals 13 residues. The CDR3, as DNA: TGCGCCAGCAGTCGCGGGGGGCTGGAGACCCAGTACTTC. This gives the protein CASSRGGLETQYF.

This chain uses TRBV6-5 with TRBJ2-1; 8 nucleotides line up with TRBD2. Germline assignment: CDR1 MNHEY and CDR2 SVGAGI. J was trimmed by 6 bases and V by 4 bases; bases with no gene match: 8. The CDR3 has 15 residues. The CDR3 reads CASSSGGGLPNEQFF. Here the CDR3 DNA reads TGTGCCAGCAGTTCCGGGGGGGGCCTCCCCAATGAGCAGTTCTTC.